The source of this TCR beta chain is a study of blood T cell repertoires in COVID-19. Study-wide background: Whether acute or convalescent, the COVID-19 samples came from the United States, Italy and Spain.

Trimming cost V 6 bases and J 2 bases, with 11 bases left between them. The CDR3 is 15 amino acids. Germline CDR1 and CDR2: MNHEY and SVGAGI. Clones were sequenced by immunoSEQ multiplex PCR, and TCRdb holds only the in-frame ones, with some missing. The data show 65,000 to 90,000 clones, with 60% to 80% seen just once and approximately 2.3% held by the top ten. Seattle patients were enrolled during active infection and followed longitudinally. The chain links TRBV6-5 to TRBJ2-6, with TRBD2 as a possible D gene (6 bases). The clonotype comes from a man between 70 and 80 years old with COVID-19, enrolled during active disease. What was sequenced was peripheral blood. The CDR3: CASSLGRAGANVLTF. CDR3 nucleotide sequence: TGTGCCAGCAGCCTCGGGAGAGCTGGGGCCAACGTCCTGACTTTC.